A single sample gave rise to the 22 T cell receptor beta chains below, sequenced in a study of cytomegalovirus exposure and HLA in healthy donors. The PCR ran on 60 Vbeta and 13 Jbeta primers. Assay used: immunoSEQ multiplex PCR; TCRdb lists only in-frame clones, some missing. The repertoire consists of about 140,000 clones, with roughly 76% occurring once and the leading ten covering roughly 14%. What was sequenced was PBMCs. Receptors were obtained from a human donor in good health.

Here the CDR3 reads CASSAPGVGETQYF. The CDR3, as DNA: TGTGCCAGCAGCGCCCCAGGGGTCGGCGAGACCCAGTACTTC. This sequence joins TRBV7-3 and TRBJ2-5; possible D gene TRBD1, 6 bases. Trimming pared 5 bases from V and 5 bases from J, leaving 15 bases between. The CDR3 contains 14 residues. The V gene's germline CDR1 is SGHTA and CDR2 FQGTGA.

This clone came up a few times. Within the sample, other DNA sequences also encode this same CDR3. J is TRBJ2-2 and V is TRBV5-5, with unresolved D. Germline-derived CDR1 and CDR2 are SGHKS and YYEKEE (reference sequence). V gave up 0 bases and J gave up 1 base, with 10 bases separating them. This CDR3 is 16 amino acids long. CDR3: CASSLGPEMNTGELFF. The CDR3 DNA reads as TGTGCCAGCAGCTTGGGGCCAGAAATGAACACCGGGGAGCTGTTTTTT.

As concerns this clone: One junction end disagrees with the germline gene, perhaps due to a read error. V usage is TRBV20-1 and J usage is TRBJ1-4; D is ambiguous. Germline V CDR1 and CDR2: DFQATT, SNEGSKA (reference sequence). The CDR3 contains 11 residues. CDR3 sequence (DNA): TGCAGTGCCTCTAACGCGGAGGAACTGGTTTTT. Amino acid sequence: CSASNAEELVF.

The genes are TRBV4-1 and TRBJ2-1, with D tentatively TRBD1 (5 bases). The CDR3 is made up of 13 amino acids. Germline assignment: CDR1 MGHRA and CDR2 YSYEKL. The V end lost 1 base, the J end lost 9 bases, and 10 bases lay between the germline ends. The DNA of the CDR3 is TGCGCCAGCAGCCAAGTACAGGCGATTGAGCAGTTCTTC. This translates into CASSQVQAIEQFF.

The rearrangement joins TRBV11-2 to TRBJ2-1; TRBD2 aligns across 9 bases. V gave up 6 bases and J gave up 7 bases; unmatched junction bases: 10. CDR1 is SGHAT, CDR2 FQNNGV, per germline. CDR3 size: 15 residues. The CDR3 DNA sequence: TGTGCCAGCAGACCTACCGGGACTAGCCAGAATGAGCAGTTCTTC. Its protein product is CASRPTGTSQNEQFF.

The chain has TRBV6-5 and TRBJ2-3, with D unresolved. The CDR3 is made up of 14 amino acids. CDR1 MNHEY and CDR2 SVGAGI come from the germline V gene. Trimming left V 4 bases short and J 2 bases short, with 10 bases between. The chain's CDR3 is CASSSDTTTDTQYF. In nucleotides, the CDR3 is TGTGCCAGCAGTTCCGACACCACCACAGATACGCAGTATTTT.

J is TRBJ1-1 and V is TRBV19; 8 bases align to TRBD1. The CDR3 spans 15 residues. V lost 5 bases to trimming and J lost 6 bases; unmatched junction nucleotides: 11. Germline V gene lookup returns CDR1 LNHDA and CDR2 SQIVND (reference sequence). The CDR3 loop is CASSPRTGRGPEAFF. The DNA for the CDR3 is TGTGCCAGTAGTCCCCGGACAGGGAGAGGCCCTGAAGCTTTCTTT.

The J gene is TRBJ2-1, the V gene TRBV21-1; the tabulated D call, TRBD2, remains unverified against the DNA. TRBV21-1 is a pseudogene locus. The CDR3 spans 16 residues. The CDR3 bases are TGTGCCAGCAGCAGAGGACTAGCTTGGGTCCACAATGAGCAGTTCTTC. Residues: CASSRGLAWVHNEQFF.

The chain is built from TRBV25-1 and TRBJ2-1; 7 bases agree with TRBD1. CDR3 size: 13 residues. Germline assignment: CDR1 MGHDK and CDR2 SYGVNS. The trim removed 8 bases at V and 6 bases at J, leaving 7 bases unmatched. The CDR3 reads CASADRAGNEQFF. The CDR3 DNA reads as TGTGCCAGCGCTGACAGGGCGGGCAATGAGCAGTTCTTC.

The J gene is TRBJ2-2, the V gene TRBV9, with D uncertain. Trimming left V 4 bases short and J 7 bases short, with 8 bases between. CDR1 SGDLS and CDR2 YYNGEE come from the germline V gene. This CDR3 contains 12 residues. CDR3 loop: CASSPYGGELFF. The CDR3 DNA follows: TGTGCCAGCAGCCCTTACGGCGGGGAGCTGTTTTTT.

The chain joins TRBV27 to TRBJ1-2, with TRBD1 matching over 9 bases. V shed 5 bases, J shed 6 bases, and the junction held 4 bases outside the gene matches. Germline V gene data show CDR1 as MNHEY and CDR2 as SMNVEV (reference sequence). The CDR3 contains 13 residues. The DNA for the CDR3 is TGTGCCAGCAGTAGGGGGACAGGGAATGGCTACACCTTC. Translation: CASSRGTGNGYTF.

V and J are TRBV27 and TRBJ2-3; no clear D gene. The CDR3 contains 13 residues. The V gene's germline CDR1 is MNHEY and CDR2 SMNVEV (reference sequence). V gave up 3 bases and J gave up 2 bases, with 6 bases separating them. The CDR3 bases are TGTGCCAGCAGTTTCCCCAACACAGATACGCAGTATTTT. Translating gives CASSFPNTDTQYF.

The J gene is TRBJ1-1, the V gene TRBV7-6, with 7 bases fitting TRBD1. Germline-derived CDR1 and CDR2 are SGHVS and FNYEAQ. The CDR3 extends over 13 amino acids. Trimming cost V 10 bases and J 2 bases; bases outside gene matches: 7. The CDR3 region is CATGGYINTEAFF. CDR3 DNA sequence: TGTGCCACAGGGGGGTACATAAACACTGAAGCTTTCTTT.

This chain's CDR3 is CAWSVGNRDEQFF. The DNA of the CDR3 is TGTGCCTGGAGTGTTGGAAACAGGGATGAGCAGTTCTTC. This rearrangement joins TRBV30 to TRBJ2-1, with TRBD1 as a possible D gene (6 bases). This CDR3 contains 13 residues. The V and J ends lost 0 bases and 8 bases respectively, with 11 bases between them. CDR1 GTSNPN and CDR2 SVGIG come from the germline V gene (reference sequence).

This chain links TRBV6-6 with TRBJ1-2; possible D gene TRBD1, 6 bases. The CDR3 extends over 14 amino acids. Germline-derived CDR1 and CDR2 are MNHNY and SVGAGI (reference sequence). V lost 6 bases and J lost 4, with 15 bases in between. Here the CDR3 DNA reads TGTGCCAGCAGACCACTAGGGGGGGGCTATGGCTACACCTTC. It is translated as CASRPLGGGYGYTF.

V usage is TRBV7-8 and J usage is TRBJ2-7; 9 bases align to TRBD1. J gave up 4 bases and V 8 bases, and 9 bases lay outside the gene matches. This CDR3 has 14 residues. Germline V gene lookup returns CDR1 SGHVS and CDR2 FQNEAQ. The CDR3 protein is CASGKTGGFYEQYF. The CDR3 bases are TGTGCCAGCGGGAAGACAGGGGGGTTTTACGAGCAGTACTTC.

CDR3 residues: CASSLGTSGTFYNEQFF. The CDR3 nucleotides are TGCGCCAGCAGCTTGGGAACTAGCGGAACCTTCTACAATGAGCAGTTCTTC. V gene TRBV5-1 combines with J gene TRBJ2-1, with 8 positions matching TRBD2. The CDR3 has 17 amino acids. Germline CDR1 SGHRS, CDR2 YFSETQ. The J segment lost 3 bases and the V segment lost 0 bases, leaving 8 bases of the junction unmatched.

This clone appeared a few times. The chain combines TRBV18 with TRBJ2-5; TRBD2 agrees at 7 bases. In germline, CDR1 is KGHSH, CDR2 LQKENI. The CDR3 runs to 15 residues. V lost 3 bases and J lost 5; bases outside the gene matches: 9. CDR3 amino acids: CASSPMAGAGETQYF. CDR3 DNA sequence: TGTGCCAGCTCACCTATGGCGGGAGCGGGTGAGACCCAGTACTTC.

The chain uses TRBV12-5 and TRBJ2-7; D call uncertain. Germline loops: CDR1 LGHNT, CDR2 FRNRAP. The V end lost 3 bases, the J end lost 6 bases, and 9 bases lay between the germline ends. This CDR3 is 12 amino acids long. The CDR3 sequence is CASGFSRVEQYF. The CDR3 DNA follows: TGTGCTAGTGGTTTTTCACGGGTCGAGCAGTACTTC.

The chain links TRBV13 to TRBJ2-1; 9 bases line up with TRBD1. Per the germline V gene, CDR1 is PRHDT and CDR2 is FYEKMQ (reference sequence). Germline trimming cut 4 bases from V and 4 bases from J; bases unmatched to any gene: 11. There are 17 residues in the CDR3. The CDR3 DNA reads TGTGCCAGCAGCTACGAGACCCGGGACAGGGATTACAATGAGCAGTTCTTC. Translating it yields CASSYETRDRDYNEQFF.

The chain recombines TRBV9 with TRBJ2-1; 14 positions match TRBD2. Trimming cost V 4 bases and J 0 bases; bases outside gene matches: 9. The CDR3 runs 19 residues. Per the germline V gene, CDR1 is SGDLS and CDR2 is YYNGEE. CDR3 DNA: TGTGCCAGCAGCCTAGCGGGACTAGCGGGAGTTTCCTCCTACAATGAGCAGTTCTTC. It yields the protein CASSLAGLAGVSSYNEQFF.

The genes are TRBV10-3 and TRBJ1-2, with a possible D match to TRBD1 (6 bases). Germline V gene data show CDR1 as ENHRY and CDR2 as SYGVKD. The V gene lost 5 bases and the J gene lost 4 bases, with 8 bases spanning the gap. This CDR3 comprises 12 residues. The CDR3 protein is CAISPDSYGYTF. The CDR3 DNA reads as TGTGCCATCAGTCCGGACAGCTATGGCTACACCTTC.